Shown below are 8 T cell receptor beta chains from a single sample sequenced in a study of blood T cells in healthy people across ages. The use of a sample-barcoded 5' primer and a J-beta primer mix characterized a second PCR of roughly 7 to 12 cycles. One entry per CDR3 protein, called by TCRdb with MiXCR from the 5' RACE reads. The table has fewer than 800,000 distinct CDR3 sequences, around half seen once; the top ten hold roughly a third. The sequenced sample consisted of blood. These receptors were taken from a woman in her fifties or sixties in good health.

This clonotype came up many times. The chain combines TRBV30 with TRBJ2-5, with D unclear. CDR3 size: 12 residues. V lost 0 bases to trimming and J lost 2 bases, with 4 bases between them. Looked up from germline, CDR1 is GTSNPN and CDR2 is SVGIG (reference sequence). Here the CDR3 reads CAWSVNQETQYF. Here the CDR3 DNA reads TGTGCCTGGAGTGTGAATCAAGAGACCCAGTACTTC.

The table lists this clonotype with a few counts. This chain joins TRBV7-2 and TRBJ1-6; D gene ambiguous. This CDR3 is 13 amino acids long. Trimming pared 10 bases from V and 6 bases from J, leaving 13 bases between. The germline gives CDR1 SGHTA, CDR2 FQGNSA. In DNA, the CDR3 is TGTGCCACCACGACCTATGGTAATTCACCCCTCCACTTT. Its translation: CATTTYGNSPLHF.

The chain employs TRBV12-3 or TRBV12-4 and TRBJ2-1; 7 bases line up with TRBD1. The J call is in doubt because the DNA end fits TRBJ2-7 better. The CDR3 totals 16 residues. CDR3 in DNA: TGTGCCAGCAGAGGTACAGGGGCTTTCTCCTACAATGAGCAGTACTTC. Its protein product is CASRGTGAFSYNEQYF.

This clonotype was counted only a few times. The J gene is TRBJ2-7, the V gene TRBV4-3; D gene uncertain. Trimming pared 0 bases from V and 7 bases from J, leaving 16 bases between. Looked up from germline, CDR1 is LGHNA and CDR2 is YSLEER. This CDR3 is 15 amino acids long. The DNA of the CDR3 is TGCGCCAGCAGCCAAGACACCGGGCCCCTCGGTGAGCAGTACTTC. This encodes CASSQDTGPLGEQYF.

The genes are TRBV6-2 or TRBV6-3 and TRBJ2-7, with TRBD2 matching 10 bases. This CDR3 contains 13 residues. Germline V gene sequence: CDR1 MNHEY, CDR2 SVGEGT. Losses at the gene ends were 8 bases for V and 3 bases for J; bases not matched to a gene: 4. CDR3 coding DNA: TGTGCCAGCTCTAGCGGGAGTGTCTACGAGCAGTACTTC. Translated, it gives CASSSGSVYEQYF.

The rearrangement uses TRBV24-1 and TRBJ2-2; no clear D. V lost 9 bases to trimming and J lost 2 bases, with 9 bases between them. The CDR3 length is 13 residues. Per the germline V gene, CDR1 is KGHDR and CDR2 is SFDVKD. In nucleotides, the CDR3 is TGTGCCACCGATACGGATAACACCGGGGAGCTGTTTTTT. This codes for CATDTDNTGELFF.

This rearrangement joins TRBV5-1 to TRBJ1-4; 7 nucleotides match TRBD1. Germline CDR1 SGHRS, CDR2 YFSETQ. V gave up 10 bases and J gave up 0 bases; unmatched junction bases: 15. The CDR3 covers 17 residues. The CDR3: CARGGQTLTATNEKLFF. The CDR3 region has the DNA TGCGCCCGAGGGGGACAGACGCTAACTGCAACTAATGAAAAACTGTTTTTT.

This chain uses TRBV30 with TRBJ2-5; D may be TRBD2 (5 bases). The germline V gene encodes CDR1 GTSNPN and CDR2 SVGIG (reference sequence). V lost 1 base, J lost 5 bases, and 11 bases lay in between. The CDR3 runs to 13 residues. For the CDR3, the DNA is TGTGCCTGGAGTGGTGAGGGTTCGGAGACCCAGTACTTC. Its translation: CAWSGEGSETQYF.